The 4 T cell receptor beta chains below were found in one sample sequenced in a study of blood T cells in healthy people across ages. PCR was performed a second time for about 6 to 11 cycles using a sample-barcoded 5' primer and a J-beta primer mix. TCRdb processed the 5' RACE reads anew with MiXCR; each CDR3 protein has one entry. The sample gives about 1.1 million distinct CDR3 sequences, roughly two fifths of which show up once; over 10% is in the top ten. Sequenced material: blood. These receptors were obtained from a man between 18 and 29 years old in good health.

This clonotype was detected a few times. The chain is built from TRBV27 and TRBJ2-1, with D perhaps TRBD2 (5 bases). Germline V gives CDR1 MNHEY, CDR2 SMNVEV (reference sequence). The CDR3 spans 13 residues. With 3 bases removed from V and 5 bases from J, the gap between germline ends came to 8 bases. The CDR3 nucleotides read TGTGCCAGCAGTTTTTCCGGGAACAATGAGCAGTTCTTC. Amino acid sequence: CASSFSGNNEQFF.

This chain connects TRBV12-3 or TRBV12-4 to TRBJ2-1, with 7 bases lining up with TRBD1. The J segment lost 12 bases and the V segment lost 2 bases, leaving 10 bases of the junction unmatched. The CDR3 runs 14 residues. Written as DNA, the CDR3 is TGTGCCAGCAGTTTAAACCCAGGGACAGTTCCGCAGTTCTTC. Protein: CASSLNPGTVPQFF.

V and J are TRBV20-1 and TRBJ2-1; D is ambiguous. CDR1 DFQATT and CDR2 SNEGSKA come from the germline V gene (reference sequence). Trimming took off 0 bases at V and 2 bases at J, with 8 bases between the two ends. This CDR3 is 14 amino acids long. CDR3: CSARDQPAYNEQFF. CDR3 DNA sequence: TGCAGTGCTAGAGATCAGCCAGCCTACAATGAGCAGTTCTTC.

This clonotype has only a few counts. The chain has TRBV10-3 and TRBJ1-2; no reliable D call. The CDR3 spans 14 residues. V lost 0 bases to trimming and J lost 3 bases, with 8 bases between them. Per the germline V gene, CDR1 is ENHRY and CDR2 is SYGVKD. The CDR3 here is CAISESVGDYGYTF. CDR3 sequence (DNA): TGTGCCATCAGTGAGTCGGTCGGGGACTATGGCTACACCTTC.